Following are 4 T cell receptor beta chains from one sample sequenced in a study of blood T cell repertoires in COVID-19. Assay used: immunoSEQ multiplex PCR; TCRdb lists only in-frame clones, some missing. The sample contains about 150,000 clones, approximately 89% of which appear only once. The sample taken for sequencing was peripheral blood. Every receptor here comes from a human donor in a cohort sampled during active COVID-19.

V is TRBV4-2 and J is TRBJ2-7; D perhaps matches TRBD2 (5 bases). Trimming took 4 bases from V and 0 from J, leaving 10 bases between them. Per germline, CDR1 LGHNA and CDR2 YNFKEQ. This CDR3 is 14 amino acids long. CDR3 nucleotides: TGTGCCAGCAGCCGGAGCGGTTCCTCCTACGAGCAGTACTTC. This codes for CASSRSGSSYEQYF.

This clone came up once. The chain employs TRBV6-5 and TRBJ2-5, with D possibly TRBD2 on 6 matching bases. CDR3 size: 13 residues. With 6 bases removed from V and 5 bases from J, the gap between germline ends came to 13 bases. The germline V gene has CDR1 MNHEY and CDR2 SVGAGI. The CDR3 here is CASRRTGLETQYF. CDR3 DNA: TGTGCCAGCAGACGGACGGGACTGGAGACCCAGTACTTC.

CDR3 DNA: TGTGCCAGCAGCTTGGTCGTCAGGGCGGACATTCAGTACTTC. This translates into CASSLVVRADIQYF. The chain recombines TRBV5-5 with TRBJ2-4, with D possibly being TRBD1 (5 bases). This CDR3 has 14 amino acids. CDR1 is SGHKS and CDR2 is YYEKEE in the germline V gene (reference sequence). V lost 0 bases, J lost 8 bases, and 12 bases lay in between.

V usage is TRBV7-3 and J usage is TRBJ2-3; TRBD2 matches 7 bases. This CDR3 region has 17 residues. Trimming took 5 bases from V and 7 from J; bases not matched to a gene: 18. Germline CDR1 SGHTA, CDR2 FQGTGA. In DNA, the CDR3 is TGTGCCAGCAGCCCCCAGGGACCTGGGGGGGGGAGGAATACGCAGTATTTT. It translates to CASSPQGPGGGRNTQYF.